This T cell receptor beta chain was sequenced in a study of blood T cell repertoires in COVID-19. Study-wide background: Sites in the United States, Italy and Spain provided acute and convalescent COVID-19 samples. PBMCs, B-cell-depleted T cells, or T cells provided the cDNA or gDNA that made up the material.

V lost 5 bases, J lost 7 bases, and 5 bases stayed unmatched. Germline V CDR1 and CDR2: LNHDA, SQIVND (reference sequence). The CDR3 is 15 residues long. Per the original methods: Amplification of reference gene primers was used by the study to estimate nucleated cell counts. Profiling relied on immunoSEQ multiplex PCR, and the TCRdb table lists in-frame clones only, not all of them. V, J and clone size were drawn from that table, and D and trimming were deduced from the DNA. This sample has roughly 33,000 clones; approximately 81% occur once, and the top ten carry about 14%. In its sample, this clone was seen once.

Sequencing was done on a sample of peripheral blood. This clonotype was sampled from a human donor with acute or convalescent COVID-19. The donor label of this sample is uncertain. The chain employs TRBV19 and TRBJ2-1, with TRBD2 matching 13 bases. As DNA, the CDR3 is TGTGCCAGTAGTGTGGGGACTAGCGGGGTGAATGAGCAGTTCTTC. Translation gives CASSVGTSGVNEQFF. The full variable domain, in which reference TRBV19 and TRBJ2-1 provide the parts outside the CDR3, is DGGITQSPKYLFRKEGQNVTLSCEQNLNHDAMYWYRQDPGQGLRLIYYSQIVNDFQKGDIAEGYSVSREKKESFPLTVTSAQKNPTAFYLCASSVGTSGVNEQFFGPGTRLTVL.